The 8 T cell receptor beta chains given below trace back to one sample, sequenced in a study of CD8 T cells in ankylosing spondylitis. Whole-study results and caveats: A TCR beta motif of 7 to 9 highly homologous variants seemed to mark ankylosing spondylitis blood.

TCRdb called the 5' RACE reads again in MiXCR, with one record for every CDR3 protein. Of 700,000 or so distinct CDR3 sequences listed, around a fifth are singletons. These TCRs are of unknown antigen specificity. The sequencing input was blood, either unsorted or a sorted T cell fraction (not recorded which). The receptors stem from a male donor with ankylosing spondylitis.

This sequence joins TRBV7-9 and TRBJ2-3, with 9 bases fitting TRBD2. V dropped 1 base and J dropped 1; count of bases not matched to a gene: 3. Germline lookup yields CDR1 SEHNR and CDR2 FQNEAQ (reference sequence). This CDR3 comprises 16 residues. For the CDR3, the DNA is TGTGCCAGCAGCTTAGTCCCTAGCGGGGGCACAGATACGCAGTATTTT. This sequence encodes CASSLVPSGGTDTQYF.

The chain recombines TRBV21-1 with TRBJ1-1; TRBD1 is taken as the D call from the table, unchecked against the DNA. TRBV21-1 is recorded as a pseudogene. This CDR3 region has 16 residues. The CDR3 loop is CASSKKGGTGRPEAFF. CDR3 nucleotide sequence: TGTGCCAGCAGCAAAAAGGGGGGGACAGGGCGTCCTGAAGCTTTCTTT.

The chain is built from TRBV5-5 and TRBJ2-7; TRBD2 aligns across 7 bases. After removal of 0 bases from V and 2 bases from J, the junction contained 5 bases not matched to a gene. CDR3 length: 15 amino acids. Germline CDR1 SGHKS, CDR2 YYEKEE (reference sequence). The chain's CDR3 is CASSLAGGTPYEQYF. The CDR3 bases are TGTGCCAGCAGCTTGGCCGGGGGGACCCCCTACGAGCAGTACTTC.

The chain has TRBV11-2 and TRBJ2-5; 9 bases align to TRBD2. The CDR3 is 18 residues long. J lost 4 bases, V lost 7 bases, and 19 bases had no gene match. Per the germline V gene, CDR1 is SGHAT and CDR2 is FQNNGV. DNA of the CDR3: TGTGCCAGCACCCATTATTATTCTGTAGCGGGAGAGGCAGAGACCCAGTACTTC. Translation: CASTHYYSVAGEAETQYF. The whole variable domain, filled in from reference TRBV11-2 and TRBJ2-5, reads EAGVAQSPRYKIIEKRQSVAFWCNPISGHATLYWYQQILGQGPKLLIQFQNNGVVDDSQLPKDRFSAERLKGVDSTLKIQPAKLEDSAVYLCASTHYYSVAGEAETQYFGPGTRLLVL.

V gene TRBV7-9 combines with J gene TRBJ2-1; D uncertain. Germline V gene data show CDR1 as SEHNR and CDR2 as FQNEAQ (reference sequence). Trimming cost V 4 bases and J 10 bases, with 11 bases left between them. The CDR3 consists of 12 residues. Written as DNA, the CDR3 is TGTGCCAGCAGCTCCCCCGTAAGCGAGCAGTTCTTC. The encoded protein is CASSSPVSEQFF.

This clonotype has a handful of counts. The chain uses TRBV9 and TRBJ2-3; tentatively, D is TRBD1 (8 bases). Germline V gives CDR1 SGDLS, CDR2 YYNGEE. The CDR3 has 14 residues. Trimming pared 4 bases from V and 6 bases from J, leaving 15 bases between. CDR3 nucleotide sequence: TGTGCCAGCAGCACAGGGGGGGGAGCGGATACGCAGTATTTT. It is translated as CASSTGGGADTQYF.

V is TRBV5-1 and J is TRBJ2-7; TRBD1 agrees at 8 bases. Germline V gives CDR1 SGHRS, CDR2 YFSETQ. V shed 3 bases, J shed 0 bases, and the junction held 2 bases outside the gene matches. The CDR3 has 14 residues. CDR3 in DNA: TGCGCCAGCAGCTGGACAGGGAGCTCCTACGAGCAGTACTTC. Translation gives CASSWTGSSYEQYF.

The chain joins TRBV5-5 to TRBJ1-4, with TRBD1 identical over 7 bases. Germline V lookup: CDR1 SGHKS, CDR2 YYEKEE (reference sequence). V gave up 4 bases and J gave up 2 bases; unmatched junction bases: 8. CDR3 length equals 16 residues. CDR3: CASSRGDRQTNEKLFF. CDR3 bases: TGTGCCAGCAGCCGGGGGGACAGACAGACTAATGAAAAACTGTTTTTT.